Listed below are T cell receptor beta chains from one sample, sequenced in a study of T-cell memory formation after mild COVID-19. TCRdb analysed the 5' RACE reads with MiXCR anew, one entry per CDR3 protein. The sample holds roughly 250,000 distinct CDR3 sequences; around 17% are singletons and the top ten take around 3.7%. The sequencing sample was made of PBMCs or a T cell subset sorted from them (not recorded which). All receptors derive from a man younger than 35 who had mild COVID-19 (a few samples of this study predate the infection). Cell type and time point are not known. CDR3s include the opening cysteine and the closing phenylalanine or tryptophan. D genes are given only for firm matches. Rows give clone size only sometimes, using once, few, many, or a class for an expanded clone.

>TRBV25-1|TRBJ2-7|few|NA
TGTGCCAGCAGTGACACAGGCCGTAAGGCCTACGAGCAGTACTTC
CASSDTGRKAYEQYF
>TRBV5-1|TRBJ1-1|few|NA
TGCGCCAGCAGCGGAGGGGGAGAGAACACTGAAGCTTTCTTT
CASSGGGENTEAFF
>TRBV3-1|TRBJ2-1|NA|NA
TGTGCCAGCAGCCCCCGCTTCCCCTCCTACAATGAGCAGTTCTTC
CASSPRFPSYNEQFF
>TRBV10-3|TRBJ2-3|NA|TRBD1
TGTGCCATCAGTGAGTCGCCCTCTCGGCGGCGACAGGGCCTCACAGATACGCAGTATTTT
CAISESPSRRRQGLTDTQYF
>TRBV10-2|TRBJ1-4|few|NA
TGCGCCAGCAAGAGGGCTAATGAAAAACTGTTTTTT
CASKRANEKLFF
>TRBV20-1|TRBJ1-4|few|TRBD1
TGCAGTGCCCACGGACAGGGGGCGGGAGGCGAAAAACTGTTTTTT
CSAHGQGAGGEKLFF
>TRBV27|TRBJ2-7|NA|TRBD2
TGTGCCAGCAGTCAGGAGGGACTAGCGGGATACGAGCAGTACTTC
CASSQEGLAGYEQYF
>TRBV7-9|TRBJ2-2|NA|NA
TGTGCCAGCAGCTTATCAGTCACCGGGGAGCTGTTTTTT
CASSLSVTGELFF
>TRBV4-3|TRBJ2-5|many|NA
TGCGCCAGCAGCCAAGGGAGGACCCGCGGGACCCAGTACTTC
CASSQGRTRGTQYF
>TRBV5-1|TRBJ2-5|NA|NA
TGCGCCAGCAGCTTGGCCGGGGGCGGCGGGCAAGAGACCCAGTACTTC
CASSLAGGGGQETQYF
>TRBV20-1|TRBJ2-2|few|TRBD1
TGCAGTGCTACCGGGACAGCGAACACCGGGGAGCTGTTTTTT
CSATGTANTGELFF
>TRBV10-3|TRBJ2-3|few|NA
TGTGCCGCCCGCTCGGCGGGGAGTACAGATACGCAGTATTTT
CAARSAGSTDTQYF
>TRBV19|TRBJ2-3|NA|NA
TGTGCCAGTAGTATCATCGGGTTACCAGATACGCAGTATTTT
CASSIIGLPDTQYF
>TRBV7-9|TRBJ1-5|few|NA
TGTGCCAGCAGCCTCGGACAGAGACAAGAAGGGAGCAATCAGCCCCAGCATTTT
CASSLGQRQEGSNQPQHF
>TRBV25-1|TRBJ1-6|many|NA
TGTGCCAGCAGTAGGGGAGACTGGTATTCACCCCTCCACTTT
CASSRGDWYSPLHF
>TRBV7-6|TRBJ2-2|few|TRBD1
TGTGCCAGCAGCCCATTCACAGGGGGCGGGAACACCGGGGAGCTGTTTTTT
CASSPFTGGGNTGELFF
>TRBV30|TRBJ1-5|few|NA
TGTGCCTGGAGTGTGCAGTCTAATCAGCCCCAGCATTTT
CAWSVQSNQPQHF
>TRBV28|TRBJ2-3|few|NA
TGTGCCAGCACCCCCGGTGGGGGGGCCCTTCAATACACGCAGTATTTT
CASTPGGGALQYTQYF
>TRBV7-9|TRBJ2-7|few|NA
TGTGCCAGCAGCTTCCGGGTCAACTACGAGCAGTACTTC
CASSFRVNYEQYF
>TRBV11-2|TRBJ2-5|NA|NA
TGTGCCAGCACCTCACATGACCAAGAGACCCAGTACTTC
CASTSHDQETQYF
>TRBV3-1|TRBJ1-2|NA|NA
TGTGCCAGCAGCCAAGGCCCAGGGGTTGGCTACACCTTC
CASSQGPGVGYTF
>TRBV5-1|TRBJ2-3|NA|NA
TGCGCCAGCAGCTTGGCCGTGCAACTTAGCACAGATACGCAGTATTTT
CASSLAVQLSTDTQYF
>TRBV7-2|TRBJ1-1|few|TRBD1
TGTGCCAGCAGCAGACAGGGACCGGGCACTGAAGCTTTCTTT
CASSRQGPGTEAFF
>TRBV7-2|TRBJ2-5|few|NA
TGTGCCAGCAGCTACTTTGGGGCCCGGGAGACCCAGTACTTC
CASSYFGARETQYF
>TRBV5-1|TRBJ2-5|few|TRBD2
TGCGCCAGCAGCCTCTCCCCTCCGGGGGGGCCAAAGACCCAGTACTTC
CASSLSPPGGPKTQYF
>TRBV20-1|TRBJ1-6|NA|NA
TGCAGTGCTAGAGAATGGAGCAGGGGCTCACCCCTCCACTTT
CSAREWSRGSPLHF
>TRBV6-6|TRBJ2-2|NA|TRBD2
TGTGCCAGCAGTACCGGGACTAGCGGGTACACCGGGGAGCTGTTTTTT
CASSTGTSGYTGELFF
>TRBV29-1|TRBJ1-1|many|TRBD1
TGCAGCGTCCAAGACACAGGGGGGGCGATCACTGAAGCTTTCTTT
CSVQDTGGAITEAFF
>TRBV6-5|TRBJ1-4|few|TRBD1
TGTGCCAGCAGTTCTCCGGGACAGGGTAATGAAAAACTGTTTTTT
CASSSPGQGNEKLFF
>TRBV4-2|TRBJ2-1|NA|TRBD2
TGTGCCAGCAGCCAAGTTTCCCGCGGGGGGGACCACAATGAGCAGTTCTTC
CASSQVSRGGDHNEQFF
>TRBV7-9|TRBJ1-6|NA|NA
TGTGCCAGCAGCTTCGGGGACATTACTAATTCACCCCTCCACTTT
CASSFGDITNSPLHF
>TRBV19|TRBJ1-2|NA|NA
TGTGCCAGTAGTACAGGGTATGGCTACACCTTC
CASSTGYGYTF
>TRBV3-1|TRBJ2-2|few|TRBD2
TGTGCCAGCAGCCAGCGAAGCGGGGGGATGGGCACCGGGGAGCTGTTTTTT
CASSQRSGGMGTGELFF
>TRBV20-1|TRBJ2-4|NA|NA
TGCAGTGCTAGAGCACAAAACATTCAGTACTTC
CSARAQNIQYF
>TRBV7-8|TRBJ1-4|NA|NA
TGTGCCAGCAGCCAAGGTCCGGAAAGTAATGAAAAACTGTTTTTT
CASSQGPESNEKLFF
>TRBV6-5|TRBJ1-5|few|NA
TGTGCCAGCAGACGGGACGGCAATCAGCCCCAGCATTTT
CASRRDGNQPQHF
>TRBV7-2|TRBJ2-7|few|NA
TGTGCCAGCAGCTTAGGGGACCGCTACGAGCAGTACTTC
CASSLGDRYEQYF
>TRBV12-3/TRBV12-4|TRBJ2-1|NA|TRBD2
TGTGCCAGCAGTTTTGGTACCCGGGGGGTTAATGAGCAGTTCTTC
CASSFGTRGVNEQFF
>TRBV6-2/TRBV6-3|TRBJ1-6|NA|NA
TGTGCCAGCAGTTACCTCGAAGATTCACCCCTCCACTTT
CASSYLEDSPLHF
>TRBV12-3/TRBV12-4|TRBJ1-5|NA|NA
TGTGCCAGCAGTTTTCGGTATAGCAATCAGCCCCAGCATTTT
CASSFRYSNQPQHF
>TRBV27|TRBJ2-2|few|NA
TGTGCCAGCAGTTTCTACGGGGGCACCGGGGAGCTGTTTTTT
CASSFYGGTGELFF
>TRBV12-3/TRBV12-4|TRBJ1-5|few|NA
TGTGCCAGCAGGGGATTGGACAGTCAGCCCCAGCATTTT
CASRGLDSQPQHF